Listed below are T cell receptor beta chains from one sample, sequenced in a study of T-cell reconstitution after alpha-beta-depleted transplantation in children. TCRdb reanalysed the PCR reads using MiXCR and keeps one entry per CDR3 protein. Of about 500,000 distinct CDR3 sequences detected, about 30% appear once; the ten largest clones hold 2% to 2.5%. Material: PBMCs from the stem cell graft donor, obtained from the stem cell graft. The receptors come from a human donor who donated a stem cell graft to a child with aplastic anemia. CDR3s include the opening cysteine and the closing phenylalanine or tryptophan. D genes are given only for firm matches. Not every row has a clone size; where given, it reads once, few, many or a size class.

clone size	D gene	V gene	J gene	CDR3 protein	CDR3 DNA
NA	TRBD1	TRBV28	TRBJ1-5	CASSLGQGYRQPQHF	TGTGCCAGCAGTCTAGGACAGGGCTATCGTCAGCCCCAGCATTTT
NA	NA	TRBV9	TRBJ1-1	CASSVATGTEAFF	TGTGCCAGCAGCGTAGCTACGGGAACCGAAGCTTTCTTT
NA	NA	TRBV12-3/TRBV12-4	TRBJ2-3	CASSSGLFSTDTQYF	TGTGCCAGCAGTTCCGGACTGTTTAGCACAGATACGCAGTATTTT
NA	NA	TRBV27	TRBJ1-5	CASSWAGRRNQPQHF	TGTGCCAGCAGTTGGGCGGGACGGCGCAATCAGCCCCAGCATTTT
NA	NA	TRBV20-1	TRBJ1-5	CSARDLRESSNQPQHF	TGCAGTGCTAGAGATTTGAGGGAATCTAGCAATCAGCCCCAGCATTTT
few	NA	TRBV7-9	TRBJ2-7	CASSLTTYEQYF	TGTGCCAGCAGCTTAACCACCTACGAGCAGTACTTC
few	NA	TRBV6-6	TRBJ1-3	CASRTTGLGNTIYF	TGTGCCAGCAGGACCACAGGACTTGGAAACACCATATATTTT
few	NA	TRBV29-1	TRBJ1-1	CSATQFSQAFF	TGCAGCGCCACTCAATTTTCACAAGCTTTCTTT
few	NA	TRBV7-9	TRBJ1-2	CASSFLSKDYGYTF	TGTGCCAGCAGCTTCCTGTCGAAGGACTATGGCTACACCTTC
NA	TRBD1	TRBV12-3/TRBV12-4	TRBJ1-6	CASSRQGASPLHF	TGTGCCAGCAGTCGACAGGGGGCTTCACCCCTCCACTTT
NA	TRBD1	TRBV6-2/TRBV6-3	TRBJ2-1	CASSSWTGSSYNEQFF	TGTGCCAGCAGTTCTTGGACAGGGAGCTCCTACAATGAGCAGTTCTTC
few	TRBD1	TRBV20-1	TRBJ2-7	CSARTGGRNEQYF	TGCAGTGCCCGGACAGGGGGCAGAAACGAGCAGTACTTC
NA	NA	TRBV5-6	TRBJ2-5	CASSLAGRDGGETQYF	TGTGCCAGCAGCTTGGCAGGCAGGGACGGAGGAGAGACCCAGTACTTC
NA	NA	TRBV5-1	TRBJ2-6	CASSLAVSSGANVLTF	TGCGCCAGCAGCTTGGCCGTTAGCTCTGGGGCCAACGTCCTGACTTTC
once	NA	TRBV18	TRBJ2-7	CASLQTYGSSYEQYF	TGTGCCAGCTTACAGACATATGGGAGCTCCTACGAGCAGTACTTC
NA	NA	TRBV29-1	TRBJ2-2	CSAGPANTGELFF	TGCAGCGCCGGGCCTGCGAACACCGGGGAGCTGTTTTTT
once	NA	TRBV7-9	TRBJ2-5	CASSFGGARETQYF	TGTGCCAGCAGCTTTGGCGGGGCCCGGGAGACCCAGTACTTC
NA	TRBD1	TRBV27	TRBJ1-2	CASSLSGQGNNGYTF	TGTGCCAGCAGTCTCTCCGGACAGGGGAATAATGGCTACACCTTC
few	TRBD1	TRBV5-1	TRBJ1-1	CASSLQGVHGNTEAFF	TGCGCCAGCAGCTTGCAGGGGGTGCATGGGAACACTGAAGCTTTCTTT
few	TRBD2	TRBV5-6	TRBJ2-5	CASSTPGAGVVETQYF	TGTGCCAGCAGTACTCCTGGAGCGGGAGTTGTGGAGACCCAGTACTTC
NA	TRBD1	TRBV19	TRBJ1-1	CASKQGGGAFKEAFF	TGTGCCAGTAAGCAAGGAGGGGGCGCGTTTAAGGAAGCTTTCTTT
NA	NA	TRBV11-1	TRBJ1-1	CASSYSSEAFF	TGTGCCAGCAGCTATTCCTCTGAAGCTTTCTTT
few	TRBD1	TRBV15	TRBJ1-2	CATRGISQGAGYGYTF	TGTGCCACCAGGGGGATTTCACAGGGGGCTGGCTATGGCTACACCTTC
NA	TRBD2	TRBV5-1	TRBJ2-4	CASSKIPPLLADVAKNIQYF	TGCGCCAGCAGCAAAATTCCCCCTCTCCTAGCGGACGTAGCCAAAAACATTCAGTACTTC
few	NA	TRBV20-1	TRBJ1-2	CSARDPTDGYTF	TGCAGTGCTAGAGATCCGACAGATGGCTACACCTTC
NA	TRBD2	TRBV4-3	TRBJ2-1	CASSQDAGTSGSNNEQFF	TGCGCCAGCAGCCAAGATGCCGGGACTAGCGGGAGCAACAATGAGCAGTTCTTC
few	NA	TRBV9	TRBJ2-1	CASSVATDNEQFF	TGTGCCAGCAGCGTAGCTACCGACAATGAGCAGTTCTTC
once	NA	TRBV11-2	TRBJ1-1	CASSPRDQDGWMNTEAFF	TGTGCCAGCAGCCCCCGGGACCAGGACGGTTGGATGAACACTGAAGCTTTCTTT